The entry that follows covers one T cell receptor beta chain sequence. The antigen remains unidentified. It was with 60 Vbeta and 13 Jbeta primers that the PCR ran. Produced via immunoSEQ multiplex PCR; TCRdb's table is partial and in-frame only. The table lists 90,000 to 120,000 clones, 81% of them singletons. The sample comes from a study of cytomegalovirus exposure and HLA in healthy donors. Study-level findings and limits: Upon later analysis, TCR association rates were observed to vary by HLA locus, being highest for DRB1 and lowest for HLA-C.

CDR3 length equals 16 residues. Germline values: CDR1 SGHRS, CDR2 YFSETQ. Losses at the gene ends were 3 bases for V and 3 bases for J; bases not matched to a gene: 10. The clonotype originates from a man under 40 in good health and CMV-seronegative. Sequenced material: PBMCs. The chain joins TRBV5-1 to TRBJ1-2, with 8 bases lining up with TRBD1. The CDR3 sequence is CASSSYWTGKDYGYTF. DNA for the CDR3: TGCGCCAGCAGCTCTTATTGGACAGGGAAGGACTATGGCTACACCTTC. Combining the CDR3 with reference TRBV5-1 and TRBJ1-2 gives the whole variable domain KAGVTQTPRYLIKTRGQQVTLSCSPISGHRSVSWYQQTPGQGLQFLFEYFSETQRNKGNFPGRFSGRQFSNSRSEMNVSTLELGDSALYLCASSSYWTGKDYGYTFGSGTRLTVV.